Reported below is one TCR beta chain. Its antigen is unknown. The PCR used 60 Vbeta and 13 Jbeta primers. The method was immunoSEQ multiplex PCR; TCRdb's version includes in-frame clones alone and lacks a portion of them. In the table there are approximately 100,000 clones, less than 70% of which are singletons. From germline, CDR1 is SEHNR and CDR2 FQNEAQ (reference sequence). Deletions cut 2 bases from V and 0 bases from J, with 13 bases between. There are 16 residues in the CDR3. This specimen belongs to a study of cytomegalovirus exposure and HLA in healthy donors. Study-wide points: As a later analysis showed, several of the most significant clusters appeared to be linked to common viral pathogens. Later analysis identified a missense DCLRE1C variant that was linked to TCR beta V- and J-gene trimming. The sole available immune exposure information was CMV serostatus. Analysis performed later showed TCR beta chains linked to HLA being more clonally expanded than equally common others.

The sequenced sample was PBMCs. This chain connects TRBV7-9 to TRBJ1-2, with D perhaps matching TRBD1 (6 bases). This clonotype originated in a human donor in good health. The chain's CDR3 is CASSLRRTETNYGYTF. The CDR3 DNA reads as TGTGCCAGCAGCTTACGACGGACAGAGACTAACTATGGCTACACCTTC.